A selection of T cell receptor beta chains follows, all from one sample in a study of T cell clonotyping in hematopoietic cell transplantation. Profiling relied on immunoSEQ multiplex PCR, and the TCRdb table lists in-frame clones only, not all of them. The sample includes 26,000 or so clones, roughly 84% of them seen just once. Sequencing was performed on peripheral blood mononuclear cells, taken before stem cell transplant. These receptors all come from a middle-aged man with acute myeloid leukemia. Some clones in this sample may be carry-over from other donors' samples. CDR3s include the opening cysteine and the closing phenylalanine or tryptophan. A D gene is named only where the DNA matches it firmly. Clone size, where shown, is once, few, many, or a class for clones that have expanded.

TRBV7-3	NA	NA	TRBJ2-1	CASSLTRDSYNEQFF	TGTGCCAGCAGCCTAACGAGGGACTCCTACAATGAGCAGTTCTTC
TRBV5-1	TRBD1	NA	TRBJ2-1	CASSLTGGSYNEQFF	TGCGCCAGCAGCCTCACAGGGGGATCCTACAATGAGCAGTTCTTC
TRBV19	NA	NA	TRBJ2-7	CASSTKAGRVSGEQYF	TGTGCCAGTAGTACCAAGGCAGGGCGCGTGAGCGGCGAGCAGTACTTC
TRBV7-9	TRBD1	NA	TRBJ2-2	CASSLIRTGDFGELFF	TGTGCCAGCAGCCTTATAAGGACAGGGGACTTCGGGGAGCTGTTTTTT
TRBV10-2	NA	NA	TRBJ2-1	CASSEGRTNEQFF	TGCGCCAGCAGTGAGGGCCGGACCAATGAGCAGTTCTTC
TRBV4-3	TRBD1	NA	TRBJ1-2	CASSQDLLGTDRYSYGYTF	TGCGCCAGCAGCCAAGATCTTCTCGGGACAGATAGGTATAGCTATGGCTACACCTTC
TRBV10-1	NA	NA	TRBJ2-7	CASSDGPYEQYF	TGCGCCAGCAGTGATGGACCCTACGAGCAGTACTTC
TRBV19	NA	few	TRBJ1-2	CASSITGNYGYTF	TGTGCCAGTAGTATCACAGGGAACTATGGCTACACCTTC
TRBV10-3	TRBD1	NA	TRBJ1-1	CATRGTEDKNTEAFF	TGTGCCACCCGAGGGACAGAGGATAAGAACACTGAAGCTTTCTTT
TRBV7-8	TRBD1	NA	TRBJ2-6	CASTVAGTVRANVLTF	TGTGCCAGCACCGTGGCAGGGACAGTTAGGGCCAACGTCCTGACTTTC